The 15 T cell receptor beta chains reported below all come from one sample, sequenced in a study of CD8 T cells in Susac syndrome. With random hexamers, 0.5 to 1 ug RNA was reverse transcribed. TCRdb redid the calling of the immunoSEQ multiplex PCR reads with MiXCR, one entry per CDR3 protein. The repertoire holds about 180,000 distinct CDR3 sequences, approximately 93% seen once, with roughly 0.1% in the top ten. Sequencing was carried out using CD4+ T cells from PBMCs. The receptors derive from a human donor with multiple sclerosis.

This clonotype occurred once. The gene calls are TRBV6-1 and TRBJ2-2; 10 bases match TRBD2. The junction had 10 bases not matched to a gene; V was cut back by 6 bases and J by 6 bases. This CDR3 has 16 amino acids. The germline gives CDR1 MNHNS, CDR2 SASEGT. The CDR3 protein is CASSLSSGRPAGELFF. The CDR3 nucleotides read TGTGCCAGCAGCCTGTCTAGCGGGAGACCGGCCGGGGAGCTGTTTTTT.

The V call is TRBV12-5, the J call TRBJ2-1; 7 bases are shared with TRBD1. Germline-derived CDR1 and CDR2 are LGHNT and FRNRAP. The CDR3 spans 17 residues. The V and J ends lost 5 bases and 0 bases, in that order; junction bases with no gene match: 10. CDR3 region: CASGTQGDTFSYNEQFF. CDR3 nucleotide sequence: TGTGCTAGTGGTACCCAGGGGGACACCTTCTCCTACAATGAGCAGTTCTTC. Full variable domain (remainder filled in from reference TRBV12-5 and TRBJ2-1): DARVTQTPRHKVTEMGQEVTMRCQPILGHNTVFWYRQTMMQGLELLAYFRNRAPLDDSGMPKDRFSAEMPDATLATLKIQPSEPRDSAVYFCASGTQGDTFSYNEQFFGPGTRLTVL.

The chain uses TRBV10-3 and TRBJ2-4, with TRBD2 matching 16 bases. The CDR3 consists of 20 residues. V gave up 4 bases and J gave up 1 base; unmatched junction bases: 10. Germline-derived CDR1 and CDR2 are ENHRY and SYGVKD. Here the CDR3 reads CAISGTTGTSGGAAKNIQYF. For the CDR3, the DNA is TGTGCCATCAGTGGAACTACCGGGACTAGCGGGGGGGCTGCCAAAAACATTCAGTACTTC.

CDR3: CAWSPPRAARDSYEQYF. The CDR3 DNA follows: TGTGCCTGGAGTCCTCCCAGGGCAGCGAGAGACTCCTACGAGCAGTACTTC. V usage is TRBV30 and J usage is TRBJ2-7; D perhaps matches TRBD1 (5 bases). This CDR3 has 17 residues. Trimming stripped 2 bases from V and 0 bases from J, with 20 bases between. Germline V gene lookup returns CDR1 GTSNPN and CDR2 SVGIG (reference sequence).

The genes are TRBV5-4 and TRBJ2-3; 8 bases map to TRBD2. Germline CDR1 SGHNT, CDR2 YYREEE (reference sequence). The CDR3 is 15 residues long. After removal of 0 bases from V and 4 bases from J, the junction contained 4 bases not matched to a gene. The CDR3 protein is CASSLAGGGPDTQYF. The CDR3 nucleotides read TGTGCCAGCAGCTTGGCCGGGGGGGGGCCAGATACGCAGTATTTT.

The chain links TRBV9 to TRBJ1-3; D is ambiguous. Trimming cost V 4 bases and J 3 bases, with 8 bases left between them. The length of the CDR3 is 13 residues. Germline lookup yields CDR1 SGDLS and CDR2 YYNGEE. CDR3 residues: CASSSYLGNTIYF. DNA for the CDR3: TGTGCCAGCAGCTCCTATCTTGGAAACACCATATATTTT.

The chain carries TRBV20-1 and TRBJ2-1; the D gene is possibly TRBD2 (5 bases). V lost 2 bases, J lost 10 bases, and 15 bases lay in between. The CDR3 length is 13 residues. The germline CDR1 and CDR2 sequences are DFQATT and SNEGSKA (reference sequence). The CDR3 is CSARHGSPGEQFF. CDR3 coding DNA: TGCAGTGCTAGACATGGTTCACCGGGGGAGCAGTTCTTC.

This chain uses TRBV28 with TRBJ2-6, with D perhaps TRBD2 (5 bases). V shed 7 bases and J shed 0 bases, with 13 bases lying between them. In germline, CDR1 is MDHEN, CDR2 SYDVKM. The CDR3 has 16 amino acids. The CDR3 bases are TGTGCCAGCACTCCCACCGGGATCTCTGGGGCCAACGTCCTGACTTTC. It yields the protein CASTPTGISGANVLTF.

The gene calls are TRBV30 and TRBJ2-6, with D unclear. Germline-derived CDR1 and CDR2 are GTSNPN and SVGIG (reference sequence). The V end was cut by 0 bases, the J end by 3 bases, with 3 bases between. The CDR3 runs 13 residues. The CDR3 DNA follows: TGTGCCTGGAGTGTACATGGGGCCAACGTCCTGACTTTC. Its translation: CAWSVHGANVLTF.

This clonotype was seen more than once but under ten times. This sequence joins TRBV4-2 and TRBJ2-5; 7 bases agree with TRBD2. There are 15 residues in the CDR3. CDR1 LGHNA and CDR2 YNFKEQ come from the germline V gene. Trimming at V came to 0 bases and at J to 4 bases, leaving 5 bases not matched to a gene. CDR3 DNA: TGTGCCAGCAGCCAAGATCGGGGGGTCCGAGAGACCCAGTACTTC. This codes for CASSQDRGVRETQYF.

This chain links TRBV30 with TRBJ2-1, with 10 bases identical to TRBD2. V trimming: 4 bases; J trimming: 2 bases; junction bases outside the gene matches: 2. Germline CDR1 and CDR2: GTSNPN and SVGIG (reference sequence). The CDR3 has 14 residues. In nucleotides, the CDR3 is TGTGCCTGGACTAGCGGGGGTCCCTACAATGAGCAGTTCTTC. This translates into CAWTSGGPYNEQFF.

The genes are TRBV6-6 and TRBJ2-2; 7 positions match TRBD1. The CDR3 is 16 amino acids. CDR1 and CDR2 from the germline V gene are MNHNY and SVGAGI (reference sequence). The trim removed 8 bases at V and 4 bases at J, leaving 13 bases unmatched. CDR3 in DNA: TGTGCCAGCGTAGAAAGAGACAGGGTACCCACCGGGGAGCTGTTTTTT. Translating it yields CASVERDRVPTGELFF.

This clonotype has a single count. CDR3: CASSLGGRAFWSYEQYF. CDR3 coding DNA: TGTGCCAGCAGCTTAGGCGGGAGGGCCTTTTGGTCCTACGAGCAGTACTTC. The rearrangement uses TRBV11-2 and TRBJ2-7; 9 nucleotides match TRBD2. The CDR3 loop spans 17 amino acids. CDR1 is SGHAT and CDR2 is FQNNGV in the germline V gene. V dropped 1 base and J dropped 1; count of bases not matched to a gene: 8.

V and J are TRBV7-9 and TRBJ1-3; 7 bases agree with TRBD1. The CDR3 contains 16 residues. Germline V gene lookup returns CDR1 SEHNR and CDR2 FQNEAQ (reference sequence). The trim removed 5 bases at V and 0 bases at J, leaving 7 bases unmatched. CDR3 bases: TGTGCCAGCAGCCTACGACAGGGACTCTCTGGAAACACCATATATTTT. It encodes CASSLRQGLSGNTIYF.

The chain couples TRBV18 to TRBJ2-7, with TRBD2 matching over 9 bases. The germline CDR1 and CDR2 sequences are KGHSH and LQKENI. CDR3 size: 16 residues. J lost 4 bases, V lost 0 bases, and 7 bases had no gene match. As DNA, the CDR3 is TGTGCCAGCTCACCACCGGGCGGGAGGGCCATGTACGAGCAGTACTTC. Protein sequence: CASSPPGGRAMYEQYF. The variable domain in full, with the rest retrieved from reference TRBV18 and TRBJ2-7, is NAGVMQNPRHLVRRRGQEARLRCSPMKGHSHVYWYRQLPEEGLKFMVYLQKENIIDESGMPKERFSAEFPKEGPSILRIQQVVRGDSAAYFCASSPPGGRAMYEQYFGPGTRLTVT.